The rows below give T cell receptor beta chains drawn from one sample of a study of blood T cell repertoires in COVID-19. Assay used: immunoSEQ multiplex PCR; TCRdb lists only in-frame clones, some missing. The data show approximately 200,000 clones, 87% seen once. The specimen was PBMCs or T cells enriched from blood (not recorded which). These receptors were obtained from a young man with acute COVID-19. Both conserved end residues are part of each CDR3. D genes are given only for firm matches. Size values are once, few and many counts, or a class for expanded clones, and some rows have none.

abundance,v_gene,j_gene,d_gene,CDR3aa,CDR3nt
NA,TRBV29-1,TRBJ1-1,TRBD1,CSVEDRGQGKAFF,TGCAGCGTTGAAGATCGGGGACAGGGAAAGGCTTTCTTT
NA,TRBV7-2,TRBJ2-7,TRBD2,CASSLGGGPYEQYF,TGTGCCAGCAGCTTAGGGGGGGGACCGTACGAGCAGTACTTC
NA,TRBV9,TRBJ2-3,TRBD2,CASSGRLAGGTDTQYF,TGTGCCAGCAGCGGGCGACTAGCGGGAGGCACAGATACGCAGTATTTT
once,TRBV25-1,TRBJ1-1,NA,CASSDWRRSTEAFF,TGTGCCAGCAGTGACTGGCGAAGGAGCACTGAAGCTTTCTTT
NA,TRBV5-5,TRBJ1-1,NA,CASSSWTPLETEAFF,TGTGCCAGCAGCTCGTGGACACCCCTAGAAACTGAAGCTTTCTTT
NA,TRBV4-1,TRBJ2-1,TRBD2,CASSRTGLADYNEQFF,TGCGCCAGCAGCCGGACGGGACTAGCGGACTACAATGAGCAGTTCTTC
NA,TRBV19,TRBJ2-1,NA,CATRTEVYNEQFF,TGTGCCACCCGAACTGAAGTCTACAATGAGCAGTTCTTC
NA,TRBV28,TRBJ1-2,TRBD1,CASSSTGESSGYTF,TGTGCCAGCAGCTCAACAGGGGAATCATCTGGCTACACCTTC
NA,TRBV7-9,TRBJ2-6,TRBD1,CASSLDRETLSGANVLTF,TGTGCCAGCAGCTTGGACAGGGAGACCCTCTCTGGGGCCAACGTCCTGACTTTC
NA,TRBV7-3,TRBJ2-7,TRBD2,CASSLIPGGGDEQYF,TGTGCCAGCAGCTTAATCCCGGGAGGCGGCGACGAGCAGTACTTC
NA,TRBV30,TRBJ2-3,TRBD2,CACSGTITDTQYF,TGTGCCTGCTCCGGGACTATCACAGATACGCAGTATTTT
NA,TRBV9,TRBJ1-3,NA,CASSPRDISGNTIYF,TGTGCCAGCAGCCCCCGAGACATCTCTGGAAACACCATATATTTT
once,TRBV28,TRBJ2-7,TRBD1,CASSFGGTGNEQYF,TGTGCCAGCAGTTTTGGCGGGACAGGGAACGAGCAGTACTTC
NA,TRBV4-1,TRBJ1-5,TRBD1,CASSHTGGAGSNQPQHF,TGCGCCAGCAGCCACACAGGGGGCGCAGGAAGCAATCAGCCCCAGCATTTT
NA,TRBV5-1,TRBJ2-3,NA,CASSLFGASGTDTQYF,TGCGCCAGCAGCTTGTTTGGAGCTAGCGGCACAGATACGCAGTATTTT
NA,TRBV30,TRBJ2-1,TRBD2,CAWERTSGSSEQFF,TGTGCCTGGGAGCGGACTAGCGGGAGCAGTGAGCAGTTCTTC
NA,TRBV5-1,TRBJ1-4,NA,CASSLGQTSKEKLFF,TGCGCCAGCAGCTTGGGGCAGACTTCTAAAGAAAAACTGTTTTTT
once,TRBV28,TRBJ1-2,TRBD1,CASSRDSNYGYTF,TGTGCCAGCAGTCGGGACAGCAACTATGGCTACACCTTC
NA,TRBV6-2/TRBV6-3,TRBJ2-2,NA,CASSYTGVDTGELFF,TGTGCCAGCAGTTACACGGGAGTGGACACCGGGGAGCTGTTTTTT
NA,TRBV7-8,TRBJ2-1,TRBD2,CASSLLGLAENNEQFF,TGTGCCAGCAGCTTACTTGGACTAGCGGAGAACAATGAGCAGTTCTTC
NA,TRBV19,TRBJ2-1,NA,CASSIRGMGNEQFF,TGTGCCAGTAGTATTCGCGGGATGGGTAATGAGCAGTTCTTC
NA,TRBV18,TRBJ1-2,TRBD1,CASSLSRDRNNYGYTF,TGTGCCAGCTCACTTTCCCGGGACAGGAATAACTATGGCTACACCTTC
NA,TRBV4-3,TRBJ2-5,NA,CASSQDRGAGETQYF,TGCGCCAGCAGCCAAGATCGGGGGGCGGGGGAGACCCAGTACTTC
NA,TRBV29-1,TRBJ1-2,NA,CSVDDQEAYGYTF,TGCAGCGTTGATGACCAAGAGGCTTATGGCTACACCTTC
NA,TRBV28,TRBJ1-2,TRBD1,CASSGPGGGYTF,TGTGCCAGCAGTGGGCCAGGGGGCGGCTACACCTTC
NA,TRBV7-2,TRBJ2-1,TRBD2,CASSLGTSNNEQFF,TGTGCCAGCAGCCTTGGGACTAGTAACAATGAGCAGTTCTTC
NA,TRBV12-5,TRBJ2-7,TRBD1,CASGLGLTGTGVHEQYF,TGTGCTAGTGGTTTGGGACTCACCGGGACAGGGGTCCACGAGCAGTACTTC
few,TRBV6-5,TRBJ2-7,NA,CASSYSGDNSYEQYF,TGTGCCAGCAGTTACTCAGGGGACAACTCCTACGAGCAGTACTTC
once,TRBV29-1,TRBJ2-1,TRBD2,CSVDLASGRAVNNEQFF,TGCAGCGTTGATTTGGCTAGCGGGAGGGCCGTGAACAATGAGCAGTTCTTC
NA,TRBV21-1,TRBJ1-1,NA,CASRNHPGQLNTEAFF,TGTGCCAGCAGGAATCACCCGGGACAGTTGAACACTGAAGCTTTCTTT
NA,TRBV5-1,TRBJ2-2,TRBD1,CASSAPGQGSGELFF,TGCGCCAGCAGCGCACCGGGACAGGGGTCCGGGGAGCTGTTTTTT
NA,TRBV7-2,TRBJ1-5,NA,CASSPTGSSSHQPQHF,TGTGCCAGCAGCCCCACAGGGAGTTCGAGTCATCAGCCCCAGCATTTT
NA,TRBV25-1,TRBJ2-7,TRBD1,CASLRLVRETGSREQYF,TGTGCCAGCCTCAGGTTAGTTCGTGAGACAGGGTCTCGAGAGCAGTACTTC
few,TRBV11-3,TRBJ1-1,NA,CASSFWDMPRRTEAFF,TGTGCCAGCAGCTTTTGGGACATGCCGCGCCGGACTGAAGCTTTCTTT
NA,TRBV7-9,TRBJ2-5,NA,CASSLPGAVTQYF,TGTGCCAGCAGCTTACCAGGGGCGGTGACCCAGTACTTC
NA,TRBV4-3,TRBJ2-2,NA,CASSHRADNTGELFF,TGCGCCAGCAGCCACCGTGCGGATAACACCGGGGAGCTGTTTTTT
few,TRBV11-2,TRBJ2-7,NA,CASSLQYGRVRYEQYF,TGTGCCAGCAGCTTACAATATGGGCGGGTCCGCTACGAGCAGTACTTC
NA,TRBV4-1,TRBJ2-2,NA,CASLDRGSGELFF,TGCGCCAGCCTAGATAGGGGGTCCGGGGAGCTGTTTTTT
NA,TRBV4-3,TRBJ2-2,TRBD2,CASSRSGLAGSGELFF,TGCGCCAGCAGCCGGTCGGGACTAGCGGGATCCGGGGAGCTGTTTTTT
NA,TRBV6-5,TRBJ2-2,TRBD1,CASRDRGRTGELFF,TGTGCCAGCAGGGACAGGGGTAGGACCGGGGAGCTGTTTTTT
NA,TRBV13,TRBJ2-4,NA,CASSSTLGRGYDKNIQYF,TGTGCCAGCAGCTCCACTCTGGGCAGGGGATACGACAAAAACATTCAGTACTTC
NA,TRBV12-5,TRBJ2-5,NA,CASGQVTVKETQYF,TGTGCTAGTGGCCAGGTAACAGTTAAAGAGACCCAGTACTTC
NA,TRBV19,TRBJ1-5,NA,CASRDNRASLDQPQHF,TGTGCCAGTAGGGATAACAGGGCCAGTTTAGATCAGCCCCAGCATTTT
NA,TRBV10-3,TRBJ2-2,TRBD2,CAISDQRETNTGELFF,TGTGCCATCAGTGACCAGCGGGAAACGAACACCGGGGAGCTGTTTTTT
few,TRBV7-2,TRBJ1-1,NA,CASTLYSYGSGEAFF,TGTGCCAGCACCCTTTACTCTTATGGGTCAGGTGAAGCTTTCTTT
NA,TRBV13,TRBJ2-7,TRBD2,CASSQGTSGFQEQYF,TGTGCCAGCAGCCAAGGGACTAGCGGGTTTCAAGAGCAGTACTTC
NA,TRBV10-3,TRBJ2-2,TRBD1,CAISEPDRGGGELFF,TGTGCCATCAGTGAGCCCGACAGGGGCGGCGGGGAGCTGTTTTTT
NA,TRBV18,TRBJ2-1,TRBD1,CASSPGQGDNEQFF,TGTGCCAGCTCACCTGGACAGGGGGACAATGAGCAGTTCTTC